These 5 T cell receptor beta chains originate from one sample sequenced in a study of CD8 T cells in ankylosing spondylitis. TCRdb recomputed calls from the 5' RACE reads with MiXCR, one row per CDR3 protein. The sample has a few hundred thousand distinct CDR3 sequences; 18% are singletons. Specimen: blood, either unsorted or a sorted T cell fraction (not recorded which). The receptors originated from a male donor with ankylosing spondylitis or in good health (not recorded which).

The J gene is TRBJ1-2, the V gene TRBV21-1; the DNA was not compared with TRBD1, the D call given in the table. TRBV21-1 is labeled a pseudogene. The CDR3 loop spans 16 amino acids. As DNA, the CDR3 is TGTGCCAGCGGCTCCGCAAGGGACAGTCTGAACTATGGCTACACCTTC. Protein: CASGSARDSLNYGYTF.

This clonotype was seen ten or more times. The chain combines TRBV7-2 with TRBJ2-1, with 8 bases that match TRBD2. V shed 0 bases, J shed 2 bases, and the junction held 6 bases outside the gene matches. Germline V CDR1 and CDR2: SGHTA, FQGNSA. The CDR3 runs to 17 residues. Written as DNA, the CDR3 is TGTGCCAGCAGCTTAGCAGAAGCGGGAGAGCCCTACAATGAGCAGTTCTTC. Its protein product is CASSLAEAGEPYNEQFF. Based on the CDR3 plus reference TRBV7-2 and TRBJ2-1, the full variable domain is GAGVSQSPSNKVTEKGKDVELRCDPISGHTALYWYRQSLGQGLEFLIYFQGNSAPDKSGLPSDRFSAERTGGSVSTLTIQRTQQEDSAVYLCASSLAEAGEPYNEQFFGPGTRLTVL.

Concerning this clonotype: A much larger clone sits a single nucleotide away, making a read error possible. CDR3 in DNA: TGCAGTGCTGTTATAAACACTGAAGCTTTCTTT. Its translation: CSAVINTEAFF. The chain joins TRBV20-1 to TRBJ1-1; D uncertain. Germline CDR1 DFQATT, CDR2 SNEGSKA (reference sequence). The V end was cut by 5 bases, the J end by 2 bases, with 6 bases between. This CDR3 spans 11 amino acids.

This clonotype appeared a few times. The chain joins TRBV4-1 to TRBJ2-3; D gene uncertain. CDR3 length: 13 residues. From germline, CDR1 is MGHRA and CDR2 YSYEKL. V shed 10 bases and J shed 2 bases, with 13 bases lying between them. DNA for the CDR3: TGCGCCACCGCGGACGGTTACACAGATACGCAGTATTTT. Amino acids: CATADGYTDTQYF.

The rearrangement uses TRBV9 and TRBJ2-1; 10 bases align to TRBD2. V lost 4 bases and J lost 3; bases outside the gene matches: 7. Germline values: CDR1 SGDLS, CDR2 YYNGEE. There are 16 residues in the CDR3. CDR3 sequence reads: CASSLVAGGYYNEQFF. The DNA of the CDR3 is TGTGCCAGCAGCCTAGTAGCGGGAGGCTACTACAATGAGCAGTTCTTC.